The 27 T cell receptor beta chains below were found in one sample sequenced in a study of T cell responses to AZD1222 COVID-19 vaccine. Libraries were prepared by immunoSEQ multiplex PCR; TCRdb keeps only in-frame clonotypes and omits some of them. The sample yields 90,000 to 150,000 clones, about 90% seen once. The sample consisted of peripheral blood, taken on day 0 of AZD1222 vaccination. These TCRs come from an adult in good health.

The chain is built from TRBV13 and TRBJ2-1; TRBD1 agrees at 9 bases. Germline V gene sequence: CDR1 PRHDT, CDR2 FYEKMQ (reference sequence). The V segment lost 5 bases and the J segment 4 bases; nucleotides outside the gene matches: 9. The CDR3 has 16 residues. CDR3 bases: TGTGCCAGCAGCCGTCCACAGGGGGCAAGATACAATGAGCAGTTCTTC. Protein: CASSRPQGARYNEQFF.

The CDR3 protein is CASSSNTYEQYF. CDR3 DNA: TGTGCCAGCAGTTCTAATACCTACGAGCAGTACTTC. This chain connects TRBV12-3 or TRBV12-4 to TRBJ2-7; D remains unclear. The V and J ends lost 4 bases and 2 bases respectively, with 6 bases between them. The CDR3 runs to 12 residues.

This clone has just a few counts. This chain uses TRBV27 with TRBJ1-1; D unclear. Trimming left V 0 bases short and J 2 bases short, with 4 bases between. The CDR3 has 13 residues. CDR1 MNHEY and CDR2 SMNVEV come from the germline V gene (reference sequence). CDR3 in DNA: TGTGCCAGCAGTTTATCCGTTAACACTGAAGCTTTCTTT. This translates into CASSLSVNTEAFF.

The chain employs TRBV11-2 and TRBJ1-5; D call uncertain. CDR3 length: 15 residues. Germline V CDR1 and CDR2: SGHAT, FQNNGV. Trimming took 7 bases from V and 3 from J, leaving 16 bases between them. The CDR3 here is CASKGWARSNQPQHF. CDR3 in DNA: TGTGCCAGCAAGGGCTGGGCCCGTTCCAATCAGCCCCAGCATTTT. Based on the CDR3 plus reference TRBV11-2 and TRBJ1-5, the full variable domain is EAGVAQSPRYKIIEKRQSVAFWCNPISGHATLYWYQQILGQGPKLLIQFQNNGVVDDSQLPKDRFSAERLKGVDSTLKIQPAKLEDSAVYLCASKGWARSNQPQHFGDGTRLSIL.

J is TRBJ1-1 and V is TRBV10-2; weak D call: TRBD1 (5 bases). This CDR3 is built from 14 residues. Looked up from germline, CDR1 is WSHSY and CDR2 is SAAADI. The V end lost 2 bases, the J end lost 4 bases, and 11 bases lay between the germline ends. The CDR3 sequence is CASSEAQRGTEAFF. CDR3 sequence (DNA): TGCGCCAGCAGTGAGGCACAAAGGGGCACTGAAGCTTTCTTT.

This rearrangement joins TRBV6-1 to TRBJ2-2; TRBD2 agrees at 7 bases. The CDR3 is 17 residues long. Germline CDR1 reads MNHNS; CDR2 reads SASEGT. J gave up 7 bases and V 2 bases, and 13 bases lay outside the gene matches. For the CDR3, the DNA is TGTGCCAGCAGTGAACCTCAAGCGGGATGGCCGTACGGGGAGCTGTTTTTT. It is translated as CASSEPQAGWPYGELFF.

The CDR3 nucleotides are TGTGCCAGCAGACCGGGACAGGGGTATTACGAGCAGTACTTC. Protein product: CASRPGQGYYEQYF. The chain has TRBV27 and TRBJ2-7, with 10 bases identical to TRBD1. This CDR3 is 14 amino acids long. The junction had 6 bases not matched to a gene; V was cut back by 6 bases and J by 4 bases. The germline CDR1 and CDR2 sequences are MNHEY and SMNVEV (reference sequence).

In DNA, the CDR3 is TGTGCCAGCAGTGAAACCGGAGCGGGAGCGTACGAGCAGTACTTC. Translation: CASSETGAGAYEQYF. The chain carries TRBV6-1 and TRBJ2-7; 8 bases fit TRBD2. Germline V gives CDR1 MNHNS, CDR2 SASEGT. CDR3 size: 15 residues. Trimming removed 2 bases from V and 4 bases from J; junction bases left unmatched: 7.

The gene calls are TRBV18 and TRBJ2-2; 9 nucleotides agree with TRBD2. V dropped 0 bases and J dropped 3; count of bases not matched to a gene: 11. CDR3 length: 19 residues. Germline values: CDR1 KGHSH, CDR2 LQKENI. The CDR3 spells CASSPPLGTIAGDTGELFF. CDR3 sequence (DNA): TGTGCCAGCTCACCACCGCTGGGGACTATAGCGGGGGACACCGGGGAGCTGTTTTTT.

This rearrangement joins TRBV9 to TRBJ2-7; the match to TRBD2 covers 8 bases. The V gene's germline CDR1 is SGDLS and CDR2 YYNGEE. V trimming: 0 bases; J trimming: 5 bases; junction bases outside the gene matches: 4. This CDR3 comprises 14 residues. CDR3 residues: CASSVEGTRNEQYF. CDR3 sequence (DNA): TGTGCCAGCAGCGTAGAGGGGACTAGGAACGAGCAGTACTTC.

As DNA, the CDR3 is TGTGCCACCGCCCACGGGAGCAATCAGCCCCAGCATTTT. This gives the protein CATAHGSNQPQHF. The chain couples TRBV24-1 to TRBJ1-5; D call uncertain. The CDR3 has 13 amino acids. Germline-derived CDR1 and CDR2 are KGHDR and SFDVKD. V was trimmed by 9 bases and J by 1 base, leaving 9 bases between them.

J is TRBJ2-5 and V is TRBV6-5; D is perhaps TRBD1 or TRBD2 (5 bases each). The CDR3 spans 15 residues. The germline V gene has CDR1 MNHEY and CDR2 SVGAGI. V gave up 6 bases and J gave up 6 bases, with 20 bases separating them. The CDR3 DNA reads as TGTGCCAGCAGGAATCGGGACGGATCTGTCAAGACCCAGTACTTC. The encoded protein is CASRNRDGSVKTQYF.

A single count supports this clone. The chain has TRBV4-1 and TRBJ1-5, with D unresolved. Germline V gene data show CDR1 as MGHRA and CDR2 as YSYEKL. V dropped 1 base and J dropped 3 bases, with 16 bases sitting between them. The CDR3 runs to 17 residues. The CDR3 here is CASSQGSTSGNNQPQHF. The DNA of the CDR3 is TGCGCCAGCAGCCAAGGCTCGACATCGGGGAACAATCAGCCCCAGCATTTT.

V and J are TRBV27 and TRBJ2-1; 12 bases agree with TRBD2. This CDR3 comprises 17 residues. The J segment lost 3 bases and the V segment lost 3 bases, leaving 6 bases of the junction unmatched. CDR1 is MNHEY and CDR2 is SMNVEV in the germline V gene (reference sequence). This chain's CDR3 is CASSFSSGRADYNEQFF. The CDR3 DNA follows: TGTGCCAGCAGTTTCTCTAGCGGGAGGGCTGACTACAATGAGCAGTTCTTC.

This clone was found a few times. Compared with germline, one end of the junction differs, possibly owing to a read error. The chain employs TRBV7-7 and TRBJ2-5, with 7 bases lining up with TRBD1. CDR3 length: 16 residues. The germline CDR1 and CDR2 sequences are SSHAT and FNYEAQ (reference sequence). The CDR3 protein is CASSLGSYRGQETQYF. The CDR3, as DNA: TGTGCTAGCAGCTTAGGGTCCTACAGGGGCCAAGAGACCCAGTACTTC.

The chain uses TRBV30 and TRBJ2-7; 8 bases match TRBD2. The CDR3 is 12 residues long. Germline CDR1 is GTSNPN and CDR2 is SVGIG (reference sequence). The V and J ends lost 2 bases and 11 bases, in that order; junction bases with no gene match: 8. CDR3 loop: CAWSPLDGREYF. The CDR3 DNA follows: TGTGCCTGGAGTCCCCTTGACGGGAGGGAGTACTTC.

This rearrangement joins TRBV10-1 to TRBJ2-7; 11 nucleotides match TRBD1. Germline CDR1 is WNHNN and CDR2 is SYGVQD (reference sequence). The CDR3 totals 15 residues. The trim removed 3 bases at V and 3 bases at J, leaving 4 bases unmatched. The CDR3 spells CASSESGTGGYEQYF. Here the CDR3 DNA reads TGCGCCAGCAGTGAATCCGGGACAGGGGGCTACGAGCAGTACTTC.

The chain couples TRBV11-1 to TRBJ2-3, with D possibly being TRBD1 or TRBD2 (6 bases each). V was trimmed by 5 bases and J by 2 bases, leaving 11 bases between them. Germline CDR1 is SGHAT and CDR2 is FQDESV (reference sequence). The CDR3 runs to 14 residues. The CDR3 region is CASSGGGDTDTQYF. DNA of the CDR3: TGTGCCAGCAGCGGGGGCGGGGACACAGATACGCAGTATTTT.

This chain uses TRBV6-1 with TRBJ1-6, with unresolved D. Germline lookup yields CDR1 MNHNS and CDR2 SASEGT. V lost 5 bases, J lost 7 bases, and 12 bases lay in between. The CDR3 consists of 14 residues. This chain's CDR3 is CASSLLTDNSPLHF. CDR3 bases: TGTGCCAGCAGTCTCCTAACGGACAATTCACCCCTCCACTTT.

This clone was counted once. The chain is built from TRBV18 and TRBJ2-6; TRBD2 might be the D (5 bases). The germline V gene encodes CDR1 KGHSH and CDR2 LQKENI. The CDR3 length is 18 residues. The germline V and J ends were trimmed by 6 bases and 0 bases, with 18 bases remaining between them. DNA for the CDR3: TGTGCCAGCTCCCAGACGTTGGGGAGCCACTCTGGGGCCAACGTCCTGACTTTC. This encodes CASSQTLGSHSGANVLTF.

The chain joins TRBV30 to TRBJ1-6; TRBD1 matches 7 bases. The junction had 11 bases not matched to a gene; V was cut back by 3 bases and J by 9 bases. The germline CDR1 and CDR2 sequences are GTSNPN and SVGIG (reference sequence). The CDR3 covers 15 residues. CDR3 amino acids: CAWSRDLDRVSPLHF. CDR3 DNA sequence: TGTGCCTGGAGCCGAGACCTAGACAGGGTTTCACCCCTCCACTTT.

The J gene is TRBJ1-2, the V gene TRBV18; D gene ambiguous. Germline assignment: CDR1 KGHSH and CDR2 LQKENI. The CDR3 consists of 17 residues. Trimming cost V 2 bases and J 4 bases, with 20 bases left between them. The CDR3 DNA reads as TGTGCCAGCTCACCATCCATGGATTACGCAGGCATCTATGGCTACACCTTC. It encodes CASSPSMDYAGIYGYTF.

This chain links TRBV6-5 with TRBJ1-2; 7 positions agree with TRBD1. The junction had 14 bases not matched to a gene; V was cut back by 6 bases and J by 4 bases. Germline CDR1 and CDR2: MNHEY and SVGAGI. The CDR3 has 16 amino acids. The CDR3 spells CASSYTRDSRFYGYTF. In nucleotides, the CDR3 is TGTGCCAGCAGCTACACACGGGACAGCAGATTCTATGGCTACACCTTC.

The CDR3 DNA reads TGTGCCAGCAGTTGGGGACGATTCACAGATACGCAGTATTTT. This translates into CASSWGRFTDTQYF. The chain is built from TRBV6-2 or TRBV6-3 and TRBJ2-3; D tentatively reads TRBD1 or TRBD2 (5 bases each). This CDR3 is built from 14 residues. Germline V CDR1 and CDR2: MNHEY, SVGEGT. Trimming pared 4 bases from V and 2 bases from J, leaving 10 bases between.

This sequence joins TRBV29-1 and TRBJ2-3; TRBD1 is a possible D gene (5 bases). V lost 0 bases and J lost 0, with 19 bases in between. CDR1 and CDR2 from the germline V gene are SQVTM and ANQGSEA. CDR3 length equals 18 residues. CDR3 sequence: CSVEDLPGFGESTDTQYF. CDR3 DNA sequence: TGCAGCGTTGAAGATCTTCCAGGGTTTGGGGAAAGCACAGATACGCAGTATTTT.

This rearrangement joins TRBV18 to TRBJ2-7; D remains unclear. The CDR3 is 14 amino acids. V was shortened by 1 base and J by 4 bases, with 11 bases between the two germline ends. Germline CDR1 and CDR2: KGHSH and LQKENI. Written as DNA, the CDR3 is TGTGCCAGCTCACCACGAGACGTCCCATACGAGCAGTACTTC. Residues: CASSPRDVPYEQYF.

V and J are TRBV15 and TRBJ2-7; a possible D gene is TRBD1 (5 bases). The V gene lost 3 bases and the J gene lost 7 bases, with 16 bases spanning the gap. Germline CDR1 LNHNV, CDR2 YYDKDF (reference sequence). The CDR3 runs to 14 residues. The CDR3 loop is CATSRQGPDGEQYF. The DNA of the CDR3 is TGTGCCACCAGCAGGCAGGGCCCCGACGGAGAGCAGTACTTC.